This TCR beta chain was captured by sequencing in a study of T-cell reconstitution after alpha-beta-depleted transplantation in children (dated by TCRdb to 2016 to 2017). With regard to the full study: The study quantitatively tracked T-cell immune reconstitution after TCRalphabeta/CD19-depleted allogeneic hematopoietic cell transplantation in children using TCR repertoire profiling. Overall results and qualifications from the work: Over subsequent months, a decline in hyperexpanded clone frequencies was noted, and after one year, T-cell counts and TCRbeta diversity were mostly ascribed to newly produced T cells. The apparently early recovery of alphabetaT-cell counts about two months after transplant reportedly depended on only several hundred rapidly expanded clones that came from non-depleted graft cells. In some patients, high TCRbeta diversity at day 60 was attributed to recipient T cells and intrathymic progenitors that had survived conditioning.

The library was built by means of PCR. Sequencing relied on an Illumina HiSeq 2500. Molecular barcoding was employed in the preparation of TCR libraries, with unique molecular identifiers being used to normalize TCRbeta repertoire quantification. The raw public data were reprocessed by TCRdb itself: fastp quality trimming at Q25, MiXCR clonotype calling, in-frame beta chains only. Under each unique CDR3 protein, matching rows form one entry showing the most common genes and DNA. Present in this sample are around 960,000 distinct CDR3 sequences, around 30% of which were seen just once. The ten largest clones add up to 28% of the sample. From the germline V gene, CDR1 is SGHRS and CDR2 is YFSETQ. The CDR3 sequence holds 18 residues, the cysteine and phenylalanine included. The entry retains the CDR3 DNA only, 54 bases that are in frame from base 1. V is pruned by 2 bases and J by 4 bases, leaving 10 bases of the junction without a gene match.

According to the study, the label for this sample's treatment or condition signals: allogeneic hematopoietic cell transplantation with graft depleted of TCRalphabeta T cells and CD19 B cells. The transplant recipients were children given TCRalphabeta/CD19-depleted allogeneic hematopoietic cell grafts. As concerns this clonotype: Its target antigen remains unknown. Per-nucleotide qualities are absent, and no much larger clonotype sits a single base away.

This sequence was found in a boy less than two years old who had a stem cell transplant for SCID, so the T cells may come from the graft donor. Sample: PBMCs, mostly from graft donor cells, taken 360 days after TCRalphabeta/CD19-depleted stem cell transplant. The V gene is TRBV5-1 and the J gene is TRBJ2-1, and 12 bases in between align with TRBD2. The DNA sequence follows: TGCGCCAGCAGCTTAGCTCCTACCGGGACTAGCGGGTACAATGAGCAGTTCTTC. Its protein product is CASSLAPTGTSGYNEQFF.